The TCR beta chain described here comes from a study of cytomegalovirus exposure and HLA in healthy donors. The donors were healthy bone marrow donors. With regard to this clone: What it binds is not known.

V lost 2 bases to trimming and J lost 9 bases, with 20 bases between them. Germline assignment: CDR1 MNHEY and CDR2 SVGAGI. The length of the CDR3 is 16 residues. Study outcomes and limitations: TCR beta V- and J-gene trimming, according to a later analysis, was linked to a missense DCLRE1C variant. Prior analysis indicated that the majority of TCR beta V segments exhibited productivity approximately 87% or approximately 30% of the time. Apparent HLA restriction characterized most CMV-associated TCR beta chains in a later analysis.

With 60 Vbeta and 13 Jbeta primers, the PCR was carried out. Assay: immunoSEQ multiplex PCR; the TCRdb copy retains only in-frame clones and omits some. The sample has some 150,000 clones; around 80% are singletons. The sample taken for sequencing was PBMCs. This sequence joins TRBV6-5 and TRBJ2-4, with D possibly being TRBD2 (5 bases). This receptor was obtained from a man aged 40-55 years in good health and CMV-seronegative. CDR3 protein: CASSYTQQRAETIQYF. CDR3 DNA sequence: TGTGCCAGCAGTTACACCCAACAGCGAGCGGAAACCATTCAGTACTTC.